This T cell receptor (beta chain) was identified in a study of T cell responses to AZD1222 COVID-19 vaccine. General observations from the study: Once two AZD1222 doses were given, Spike-specific TCR breadth and depth went up. Donors skewed white British and female; clonal diversity was possibly underestimated. Repertoire sampling occurred only after the peak T cell response.

On this clone itself: The antigen remains undetermined.

Germline assignment: CDR1 MNHEY and CDR2 SMNVEV (reference sequence). The CDR3 has 16 amino acids. The V segment lost 6 bases and the J segment 0 bases; nucleotides outside the gene matches: 7. Produced via immunoSEQ multiplex PCR; TCRdb's table is partial and in-frame only. This sample has about 110,000 clones, with 70% to 90% found just once. The sequences come from peripheral blood, collected on day 0 of AZD1222 vaccination. The rearrangement links TRBV27 to TRBJ2-3; TRBD2 matches 9 bases. The TCR comes from an adult in good health. CDR3 sequence reads: CASRVAGVFSTDTQYF. DNA for the CDR3: TGTGCCAGCAGAGTAGCGGGAGTCTTTAGCACAGATACGCAGTATTTT.